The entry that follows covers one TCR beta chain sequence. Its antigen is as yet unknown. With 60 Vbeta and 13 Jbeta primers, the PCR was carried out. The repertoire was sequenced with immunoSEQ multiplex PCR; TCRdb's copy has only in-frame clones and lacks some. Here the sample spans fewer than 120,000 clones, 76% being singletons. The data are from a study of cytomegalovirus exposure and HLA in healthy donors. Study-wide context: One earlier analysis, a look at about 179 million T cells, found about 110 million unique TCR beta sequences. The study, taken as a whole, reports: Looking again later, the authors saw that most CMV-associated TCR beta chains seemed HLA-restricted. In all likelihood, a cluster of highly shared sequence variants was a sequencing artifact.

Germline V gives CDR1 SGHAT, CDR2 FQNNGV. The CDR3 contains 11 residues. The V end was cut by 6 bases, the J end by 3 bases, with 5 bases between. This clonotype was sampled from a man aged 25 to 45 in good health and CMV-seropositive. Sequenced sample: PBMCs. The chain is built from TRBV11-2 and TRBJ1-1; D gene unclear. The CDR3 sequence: CASSLYTEAFF. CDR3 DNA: TGTGCCAGCAGTCTGTACACTGAAGCTTTCTTT.